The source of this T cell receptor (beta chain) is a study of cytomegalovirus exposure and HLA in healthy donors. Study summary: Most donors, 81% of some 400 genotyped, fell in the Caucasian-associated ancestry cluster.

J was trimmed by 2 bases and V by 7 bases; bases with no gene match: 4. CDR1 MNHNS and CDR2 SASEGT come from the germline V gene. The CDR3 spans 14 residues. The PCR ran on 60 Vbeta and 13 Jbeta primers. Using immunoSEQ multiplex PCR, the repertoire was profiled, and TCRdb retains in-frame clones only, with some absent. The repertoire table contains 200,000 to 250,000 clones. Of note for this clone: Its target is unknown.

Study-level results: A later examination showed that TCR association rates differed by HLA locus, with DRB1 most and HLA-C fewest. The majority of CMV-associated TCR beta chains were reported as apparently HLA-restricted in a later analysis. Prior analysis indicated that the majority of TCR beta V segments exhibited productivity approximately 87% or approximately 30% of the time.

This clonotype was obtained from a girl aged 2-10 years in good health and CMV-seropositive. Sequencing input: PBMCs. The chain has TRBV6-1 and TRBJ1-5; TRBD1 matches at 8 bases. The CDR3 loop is CASTPGQGNQPQHF. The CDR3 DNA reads TGTGCCAGCACCCCGGGACAGGGCAATCAGCCCCAGCATTTT.